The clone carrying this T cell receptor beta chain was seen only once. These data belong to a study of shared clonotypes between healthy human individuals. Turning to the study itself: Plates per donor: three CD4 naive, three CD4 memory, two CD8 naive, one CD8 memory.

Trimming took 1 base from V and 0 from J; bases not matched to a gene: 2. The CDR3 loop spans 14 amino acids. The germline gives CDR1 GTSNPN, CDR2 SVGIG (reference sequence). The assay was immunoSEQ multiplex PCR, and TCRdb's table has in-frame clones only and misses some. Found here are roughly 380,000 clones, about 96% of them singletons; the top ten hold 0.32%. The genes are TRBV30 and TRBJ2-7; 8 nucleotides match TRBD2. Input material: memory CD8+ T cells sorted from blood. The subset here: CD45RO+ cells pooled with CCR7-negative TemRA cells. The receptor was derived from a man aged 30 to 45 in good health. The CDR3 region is CAWSGREASYEQYF. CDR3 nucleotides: TGTGCCTGGAGTGGGCGGGAGGCCTCCTACGAGCAGTACTTC.